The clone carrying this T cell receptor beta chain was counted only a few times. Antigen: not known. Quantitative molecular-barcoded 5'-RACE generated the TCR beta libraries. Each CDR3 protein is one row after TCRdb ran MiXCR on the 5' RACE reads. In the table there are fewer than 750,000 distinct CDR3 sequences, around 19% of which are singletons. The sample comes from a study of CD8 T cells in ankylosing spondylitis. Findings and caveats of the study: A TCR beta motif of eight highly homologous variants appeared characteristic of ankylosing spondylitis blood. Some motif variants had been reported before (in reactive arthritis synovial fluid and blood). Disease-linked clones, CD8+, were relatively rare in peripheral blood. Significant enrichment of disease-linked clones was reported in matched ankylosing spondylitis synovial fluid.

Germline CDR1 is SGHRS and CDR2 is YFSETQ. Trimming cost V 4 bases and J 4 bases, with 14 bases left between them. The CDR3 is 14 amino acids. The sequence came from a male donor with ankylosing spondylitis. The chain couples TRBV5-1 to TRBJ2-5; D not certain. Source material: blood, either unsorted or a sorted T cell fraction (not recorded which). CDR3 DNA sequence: TGCGCCAGCAGCGAAAACCCCGCGAGAGAGACCCAGTACTTC. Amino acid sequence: CASSENPARETQYF.